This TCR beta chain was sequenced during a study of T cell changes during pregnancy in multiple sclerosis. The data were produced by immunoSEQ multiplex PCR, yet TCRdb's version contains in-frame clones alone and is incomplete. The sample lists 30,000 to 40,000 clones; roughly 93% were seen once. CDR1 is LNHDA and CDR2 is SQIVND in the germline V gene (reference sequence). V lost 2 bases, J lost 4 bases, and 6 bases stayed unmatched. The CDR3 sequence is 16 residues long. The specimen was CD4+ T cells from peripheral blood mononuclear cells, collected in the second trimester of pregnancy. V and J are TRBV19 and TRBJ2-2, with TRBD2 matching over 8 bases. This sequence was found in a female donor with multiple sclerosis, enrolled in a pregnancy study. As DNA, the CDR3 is TGTGCCAGTAGTATACAGAACGGGAGGGGCACCGGGGAGCTGTTTTTT. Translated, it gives CASSIQNGRGTGELFF.